Described below is a single T cell receptor (beta chain) sequence and its context. Its antigen remains undetermined. Base qualities are not provided; no much larger clone lies one nucleotide away. The data originate from a study of vaccination and CD4 T cells after COVID-19 (dated by TCRdb to the early 2020s). Study-level background: Convalescent patients had a positive SARS-CoV-2 result on nasal swab PCR, and of these patients, under ten had mild disease and one had severe disease. Six males and four females were included in the convalescent cohort, with two Hispanic individuals, seven Caucasians, two Asians and one multiracial person represented. Two doses of either the Pfizer-BioNTech BNT162b2 vaccine (n=8) or the Moderna mRNA-1273 vaccine (n=2) were administered to participants. Post-COVID blood samples were collected from convalescent patients a median of approximately 100 days after diagnosis, with a range of about 30 to 170 days. Post-vaccine blood samples were taken a median of approximately 70 days after the second vaccine dose, with a range of roughly 13 to 250 days. For stimulating the cultures, overlapping spike peptide pools were used, derived from SARS-CoV-2 as well as from the common cold coronaviruses HCoV-NL63, HCoV-OC43 and HCoV-229E. Control cultures received a CEFX viral epitope pool as the positive control, an HIV-1 Nef peptide pool as the negative control, or no peptide. The spike-specific CD4+ TCR repertoire was compared before and after mRNA vaccination in nine to ten COVID-19 convalescent patients and a few infection-naive healthy vaccine recipients. Paper-wide results and their limitations: Although the median number of SARS-CoV-2-reactive clonotypes went up from fewer than 25 after infection to 38 after vaccination, the increase was not significant. Nearly all vaccine-specific clones in convalescent patients (304 of 307) were mono-reactive for SARS-CoV-2 spike rather than cross-reactive with common cold coronaviruses. Only a relatively small number of convalescent patients were included in the study, and early timepoints following natural infection were not analyzed. Among convalescent patients, a median roughly 90% of the SARS-CoV-2-reactive clones seen after vaccination appeared only after vaccination, which suggests priming specific to the vaccine.

The intended sense of this specimen's treatment or condition label: approximately nine-day PBMC culture with coronavirus spike peptide pools or control peptides (ViraFEST assay). The study used the ViraFEST assay, which expanded antigen-specific T cells with peptide pools and then identified expanded clonotypes by TCR sequencing. Positive SARS-CoV-2 PCR tests in the convalescent patients dated from March to December 2020, before Alpha, Beta and Delta variants emerged in the United States. PBMCs were cultured at around 2 million per well in IMDM supplemented with approximately 5% human AB serum and about 9.5 IU/ml IL-2, with about 10 ug/ml peptide pools added. Half of the culture medium was replaced with fresh IL-2-containing medium on days 3 and 7. After approximately 11 days of culture, CD4+ T cells were isolated by negative selection with the EasySep CD4+ T cell isolation kit. Ficoll-Paque Plus gradient centrifugation was used to isolate PBMCs from whole blood, and the isolated PBMCs were then either used fresh or cryopreserved at -140C. Culture conditions were generally each tested in triplicate wells.

Libraries were constructed by PCR. At the Johns Hopkins FTIC core, DNA from the cultured CD4+ T cells underwent TCR sequencing with the Oncomine TCR Beta short-read assay. Genomic DNA was extracted from the cultured CD4+ T cells with the QIAamp micro DNA kit. Oncomine TCR Beta libraries from cultured CD4+ T cells were pooled using unique dual indexes and sequenced on an Illumina iSeq 100. As for the original processing: Non-productive sequences were removed, and CDR3s that did not start with C, did not end with F or W, or were shorter than 7 amino acids were discarded. Antigen-specific clonotypes were identified with the MANAFEST web application by comparing peptide-stimulated wells with reference and other culture wells. For a clone to be called positive, the clone needed an FDR below 0.05, an odds ratio above 5, and a productive frequency above 0.1% in at least two of three replicate wells. Clonotypes that were significantly expanded in both SARS-CoV-2 spike wells and at least one common cold coronavirus spike condition were defined as cross-reactive. CDR3 homology was assessed with Levenshtein distances (stringdist) and unrooted phylogenetic trees (ape) in R version 3.6.1. Using fastp trimming at Q25 and MiXCR clonotype assembly, TCRdb reanalyzed the public sequencing data and kept in-frame beta chains. Each record represents a unique CDR3 protein, reported with the most common genes and DNA among its rows. The V and J calls were determined by TCRdb, not by the authors. This sample gives more than 15,000 distinct CDR3 sequences in total; 43% of them show up just once. The ten biggest clones cover 4.5% to 6% of the sample.

The V end loses 3 bases and the J end loses 5 bases, and a stretch of 13 bases separates them. From the cysteine up to the phenylalanine, the CDR3 has a length of 13 residues. This entry keeps only the CDR3 DNA: 39 bases, framed from base 1. The germline V gene (reference sequence) provides CDR1 DFQATT and CDR2 SNEGSKA. This material consisted of CD4+ T cells from blood, cultured in vitro, taken before SARS-CoV-2 vaccination. The sequence was collected from a human donor who had recovered from COVID-19. The chain was built from TRBV20-1 and TRBJ1-1, with the D gene call left open. The nucleotide sequence reads TGCAGTGCTAGGCGTAACCTCGGGACTGAAGCTTTCTTT. Translated, it reads CSARRNLGTEAFF.